The 10 T cell receptor beta chains below come from one sample, sequenced in a study of cytomegalovirus exposure and HLA in healthy donors. The PCR used 60 Vbeta and 13 Jbeta primers. Data came from immunoSEQ multiplex PCR; TCRdb stores just in-frame clones and leaves some out. The sample holds around 110,000 clones; 65% to 75% are singletons and the top ten take 4.8%. Sequenced material: PBMCs. The source is a man aged 25-45 years in good health and CMV-seropositive.

This clone was recorded once. CDR3 nucleotides: TGTGCCAGCAGCTCGGACACCAAAGCCTACGAGCAGTACTTC. Protein: CASSSDTKAYEQYF. The chain couples TRBV7-8 to TRBJ2-5, with TRBD1 as a possible D gene (5 bases). The J call could be wrong; TRBJ2-7 is a better fit for the DNA end. This CDR3 has 14 amino acids. Germline CDR1 SGHVS, CDR2 FQNEAQ.

This clone has a single count. Its ends do not fully match the called genes, so a read error is possible. This chain uses TRBV2 with TRBJ1-2; possible D gene TRBD1, 5 bases. Germline V gives CDR1 SNHLY, CDR2 FYNNEI. The CDR3 has 14 residues. CDR3 sequence (DNA): TGTGCCAGCAACACTGGGGGGACTAACTATGGCTACCCCTTC. Translated, it gives CASNTGGTNYGYPF.

The genes are TRBV4-2 and TRBJ2-3, with TRBD2 as a possible D gene (5 bases). The CDR3 runs 15 residues. V shed 0 bases and J shed 6 bases, with 13 bases lying between them. CDR1 is LGHNA and CDR2 is YNFKEQ in the germline V gene. The CDR3 DNA follows: TGTGCCAGCAGCCAAGATCCCGGGATAGTCGATACGCAGTATTTT. This sequence encodes CASSQDPGIVDTQYF.

This chain joins TRBV6-4 and TRBJ2-2; maybe TRBD1 (6 bases). V was trimmed by 4 bases and J by 7 bases, leaving 10 bases between them. Germline V gene data show CDR1 as MRHNA and CDR2 as SNTAGT. The CDR3 has 13 amino acids. Here the CDR3 reads CASSALTGGELFF. For the CDR3, the DNA is TGTGCCAGCAGTGCCTTGACAGGCGGGGAGCTGTTTTTT.

The rearrangement links TRBV9 to TRBJ1-2; D is unclear. Trimming cost V 0 bases and J 8 bases, with 14 bases left between them. The germline gives CDR1 SGDLS, CDR2 YYNGEE. The CDR3 covers 14 residues. The CDR3 bases are TGTGCCAGCAGCGTAGGGAACGCCCTGCGGGGCTACACCTTC. It translates to CASSVGNALRGYTF.

This clone appeared a few times. The chain is built from TRBV29-1 and TRBJ1-1; D is unresolved. The CDR3 consists of 13 residues. Per the germline V gene, CDR1 is SQVTM and CDR2 is ANQGSEA. The V end was cut by 2 bases, the J end by 3 bases, with 10 bases between. DNA of the CDR3: TGCAGCGTTGAAAGGACTGATTACACTGAAGCTTTCTTT. This encodes CSVERTDYTEAFF.

As to this clone: An end of the junction does not agree with germline; a read error may underlie this. The CDR3 DNA follows: TGTTCCAGCAGCTTAGGAGGGGAGGATGAAAAACTGTTTTTT. Translated: CSSSLGGEDEKLFF. The chain combines TRBV7-9 with TRBJ1-4; TRBD1 might be the D (5 bases). CDR1 is SEHNR, CDR2 FQNEAQ, per germline (reference sequence). This CDR3 has 14 amino acids.

This chain connects TRBV18 to TRBJ2-7; TRBD1 aligns across 9 bases. V lost 3 bases to trimming and J lost 6 bases; unmatched junction nucleotides: 0. The CDR3 sequence is 12 residues long. Germline loops: CDR1 KGHSH, CDR2 LQKENI. The CDR3 region is CASSPGQGEQYF. In DNA, the CDR3 is TGTGCCAGCTCACCGGGACAGGGCGAGCAGTACTTC.

As regards this clone: A junction end diverges from the germline sequence, so it may reflect a read error. Other nucleotide sequences from this sample produce the same CDR3. The V call is TRBV30, the J call TRBJ2-3; tentative D call: TRBD1 (5 bases). In germline, CDR1 is GTSNPN, CDR2 SVGIG (reference sequence). CDR3 size: 12 residues. CDR3 amino acids: CAWSLDSNTQYF. The CDR3 DNA reads as TGTGCCTGGAGTCTCGACAGTAATACGCAATATTTT.

This clone was counted a single time. This CDR3 is CASSEAPDTQYF. CDR3 nucleotide sequence: TGTGCCAGCAGTGAGGCTCCAGATACGCAGTATTTT. The gene calls are TRBV2 and TRBJ2-3; no clear D gene. The germline gives CDR1 SNHLY, CDR2 FYNNEI. The CDR3 extends over 12 amino acids. V lost 3 bases to trimming and J lost 4 bases, with 5 bases between them.